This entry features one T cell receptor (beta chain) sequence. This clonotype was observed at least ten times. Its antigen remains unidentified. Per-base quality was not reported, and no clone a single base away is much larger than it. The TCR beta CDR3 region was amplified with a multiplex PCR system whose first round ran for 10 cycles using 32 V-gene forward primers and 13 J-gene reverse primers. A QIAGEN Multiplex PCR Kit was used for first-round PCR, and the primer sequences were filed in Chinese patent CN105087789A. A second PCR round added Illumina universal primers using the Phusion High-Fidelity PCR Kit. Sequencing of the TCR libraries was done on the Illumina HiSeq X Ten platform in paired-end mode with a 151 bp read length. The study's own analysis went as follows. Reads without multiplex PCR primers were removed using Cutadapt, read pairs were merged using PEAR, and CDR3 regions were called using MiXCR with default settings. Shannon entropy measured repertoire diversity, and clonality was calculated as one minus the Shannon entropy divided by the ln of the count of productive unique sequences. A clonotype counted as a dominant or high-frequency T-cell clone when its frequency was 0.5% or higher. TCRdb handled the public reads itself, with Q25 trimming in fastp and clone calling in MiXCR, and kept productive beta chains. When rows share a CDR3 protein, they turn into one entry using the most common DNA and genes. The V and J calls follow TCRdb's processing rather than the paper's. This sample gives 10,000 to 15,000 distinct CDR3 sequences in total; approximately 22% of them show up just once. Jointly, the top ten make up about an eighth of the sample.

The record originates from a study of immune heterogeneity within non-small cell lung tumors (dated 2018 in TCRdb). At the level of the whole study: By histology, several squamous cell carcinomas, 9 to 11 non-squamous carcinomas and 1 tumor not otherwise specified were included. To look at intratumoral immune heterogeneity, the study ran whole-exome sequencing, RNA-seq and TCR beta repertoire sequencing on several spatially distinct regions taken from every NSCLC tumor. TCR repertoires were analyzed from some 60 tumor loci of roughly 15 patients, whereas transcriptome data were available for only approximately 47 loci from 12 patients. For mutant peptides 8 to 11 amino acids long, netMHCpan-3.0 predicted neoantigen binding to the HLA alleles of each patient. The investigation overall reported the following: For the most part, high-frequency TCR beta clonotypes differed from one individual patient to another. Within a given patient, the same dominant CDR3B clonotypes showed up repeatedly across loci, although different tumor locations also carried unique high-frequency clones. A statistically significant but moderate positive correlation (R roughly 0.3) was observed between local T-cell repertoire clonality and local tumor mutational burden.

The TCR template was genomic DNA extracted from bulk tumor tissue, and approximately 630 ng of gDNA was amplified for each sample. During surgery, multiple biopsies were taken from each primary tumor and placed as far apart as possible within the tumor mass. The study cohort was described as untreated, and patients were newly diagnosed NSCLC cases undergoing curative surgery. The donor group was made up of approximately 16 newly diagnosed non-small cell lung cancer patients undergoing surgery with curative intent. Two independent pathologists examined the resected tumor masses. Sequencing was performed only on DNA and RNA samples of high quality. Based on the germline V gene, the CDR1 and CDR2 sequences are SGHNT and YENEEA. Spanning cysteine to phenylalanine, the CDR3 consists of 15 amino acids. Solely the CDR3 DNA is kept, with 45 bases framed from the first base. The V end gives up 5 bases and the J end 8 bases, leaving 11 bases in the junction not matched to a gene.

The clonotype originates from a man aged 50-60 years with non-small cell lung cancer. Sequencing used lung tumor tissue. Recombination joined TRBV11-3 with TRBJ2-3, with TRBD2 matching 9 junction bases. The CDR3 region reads CASSPAGGRASTQYF. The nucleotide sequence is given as TGTGCCAGCAGCCCGGCGGGGGGGAGGGCCTCTACGCAGTATTTT.